One T cell receptor beta chain is described in this entry. Its cognate antigen is unknown. The data stem from a study of T cells in pancreatic ductal adenocarcinoma. Study-level findings and limits: Blood clonality (around 0.066) did not differ significantly from tumor (around 0.12). Tumors hold more CD45RO+ effector T cells, which may bias toward lower diversity. Unique clonotypes were around 8-fold more numerous in blood than in tumor.

Selected pancreatic ductal adenocarcinoma patients had undergone surgery without neoadjuvant therapy. The trim removed 5 bases at V and 3 bases at J, leaving 0 bases unmatched. CDR3 length equals 12 residues. Per the germline V gene, CDR1 is SGHTA and CDR2 is FQGNSA. TCRdb's copy holds only in-frame clones and misses some; the assay was immunoSEQ multiplex PCR. The sample comprises some 4,500 clones, around 68% of which are singletons, and about 15% rests with the top ten. This TCR was recovered from a human donor with pancreatic ductal adenocarcinoma. Sequences were obtained from pancreatic tumor tissue. V is TRBV7-2 and J is TRBJ2-7; 8 bases agree with TRBD2. DNA of the CDR3: TGTGCCAGCAGCCGGGGGGGCTACGAGCAGTACTTC. This translates into CASSRGGYEQYF.